This is a list of T cell receptor beta chains from one sample in a study of regulatory T cells in long-lasting Graves disease. TCRdb recomputed calls from the multiplex PCR reads with MiXCR, one row per CDR3 protein. In the table there are about 530,000 distinct CDR3 sequences, 15% to 20% of which are singletons. These records were also assigned to another study, of T cells in Graves' hyperthyroidism and ophthalmopathy.

The sequenced sample was peripheral blood mononuclear cells (PBMCs), obtained at new diagnosis, from a patient treated with antithyroid drugs. The source is a woman aged 35-65 years with Graves disease. Both conserved end residues are part of each CDR3.

J | V | CDR3
TRBJ1-5 | TRBV12-3/TRBV12-4 | CASSFLQRGNQPQHF
TRBJ2-5 | TRBV20-1 | CSARTGSGAQETQYF
TRBJ1-1 | TRBV20-1 | CSATEITEAFF
TRBJ1-5 | TRBV6-5 | CASSSGLRGQPQHF
TRBJ2-7 | TRBV3-1 | CASSPSARYEQYF
TRBJ2-7 | TRBV20-1 | CSAGGGATSYEQYF
TRBJ1-5 | TRBV5-6 | CASSYRDRSNQPQHF
- | TRBV2 | CASSNPAGDWSGETQYF
TRBJ1-2 | TRBV6-1 | CASSPGQGATLWYGYTF
TRBJ2-3 | TRBV19 | CASSIEGTSTDTQYF
TRBJ2-5 | TRBV11-2 | CASSLDRGGRETQYF
TRBJ2-3 | TRBV12-3/TRBV12-4 | CASRSAGGPDTQYF
TRBJ2-2 | TRBV11-3 | CASSGYIGELFF
TRBJ1-6 | TRBV10-3 | CAISGAEGSYPSGNSPLHF
TRBJ2-7 | TRBV12-3/TRBV12-4 | CASSLGGQGASYEQYF
TRBJ2-7 | TRBV20-1 | CSARDRDRVDEQYF
TRBJ2-1 | TRBV2 | CASRGGLAGLNEQFF
TRBJ2-7 | TRBV12-3/TRBV12-4 | CASSLDGGEQYF
TRBJ2-7 | TRBV7-9 | CASSTSGTPLEQYF
TRBJ2-7 | TRBV3-1 | CASSPHLGGGSYEQYF
TRBJ1-1 | TRBV7-9 | CASSPRGRENTEAFF
TRBJ1-4 | TRBV5-6 | CASSTGGSEKLFF
TRBJ1-5 | TRBV7-2 | CASSFWGDKFRSSNQPQHF
TRBJ1-1 | TRBV12-3/TRBV12-4 | CASSLGTGTTNTEAFF
TRBJ2-7 | TRBV2 | CAGRQGRGNEQYF
TRBJ2-3 | TRBV6-2/TRBV6-3 | CASTDRDYTSTDTQYF
TRBJ2-4 | TRBV28 | CASSLMAGSDMVAKNIQYF
TRBJ2-7 | TRBV12-3/TRBV12-4 | CASSPKGVFEQYF
TRBJ1-1 | TRBV5-1 | CASSVASGQRARTEAFF